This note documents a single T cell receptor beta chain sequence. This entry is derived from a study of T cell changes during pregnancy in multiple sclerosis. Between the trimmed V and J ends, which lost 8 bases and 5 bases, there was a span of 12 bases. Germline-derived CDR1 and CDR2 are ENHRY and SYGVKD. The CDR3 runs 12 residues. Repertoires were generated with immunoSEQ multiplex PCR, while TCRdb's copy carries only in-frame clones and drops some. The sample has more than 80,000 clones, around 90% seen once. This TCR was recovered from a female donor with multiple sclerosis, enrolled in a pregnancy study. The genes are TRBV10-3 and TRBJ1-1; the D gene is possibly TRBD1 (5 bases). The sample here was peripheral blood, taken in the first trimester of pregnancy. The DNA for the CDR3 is TGTGCCATCTCGGGGGGAGGAACTGAAGCTTTCTTT. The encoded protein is CAISGGGTEAFF.